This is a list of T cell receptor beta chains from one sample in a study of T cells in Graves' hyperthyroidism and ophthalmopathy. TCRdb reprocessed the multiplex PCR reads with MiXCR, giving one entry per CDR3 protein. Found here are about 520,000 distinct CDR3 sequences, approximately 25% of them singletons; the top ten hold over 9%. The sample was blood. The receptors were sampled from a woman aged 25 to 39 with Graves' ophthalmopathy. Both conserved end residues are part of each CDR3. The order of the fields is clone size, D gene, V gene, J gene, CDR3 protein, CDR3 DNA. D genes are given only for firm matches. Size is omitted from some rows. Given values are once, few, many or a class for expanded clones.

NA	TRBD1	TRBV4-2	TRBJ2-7	CASSQSGQGAYEQYF	TGTGCCAGCAGCCAGTCGGGACAGGGGGCCTACGAGCAGTACTTC
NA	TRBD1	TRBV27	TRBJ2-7	CASRIGGGQGGHEQYF	TGTGCCAGCAGAATCGGAGGGGGACAGGGAGGCCACGAGCAGTACTTC
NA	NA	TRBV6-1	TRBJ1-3	CASSQDPYSSGNTIYF	TGTGCCAGCAGTCAGGACCCCTACAGCTCTGGAAACACCATATATTTT
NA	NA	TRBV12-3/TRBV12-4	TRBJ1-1	CASSTPRTEAFF	TGTGCCAGCAGCACACCCCGGACAGAAGCTTTCTTT
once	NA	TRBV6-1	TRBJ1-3	CASSEALHTIYF	TGTGCCAGCAGTGAAGCGCTCCACACCATATATTTT
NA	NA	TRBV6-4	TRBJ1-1	CASSERAGGGTEAFF	TGTGCCAGCAGTGAACGGGCCGGAGGAGGGACTGAAGCTTTCTTT
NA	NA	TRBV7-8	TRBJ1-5	CASSLARLQGGQPQHF	TGTGCCAGCAGCTTAGCGCGACTACAGGGAGGACAGCCCCAGCATTTT
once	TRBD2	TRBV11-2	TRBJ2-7	CASSAGLAGGSDEQYF	TGTGCCAGCAGCGCGGGACTAGCGGGAGGTTCTGACGAGCAGTACTTC
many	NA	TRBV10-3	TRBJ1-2	CAISESPEFRGYTF	TGTGCCATCAGTGAGTCCCCTGAGTTCCGCGGCTACACCTTC
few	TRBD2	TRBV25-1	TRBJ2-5	CASRPSGDWETKYF	TGTGCCAGCAGACCTAGCGGGGATTGGGAGACCAAGTACTTC
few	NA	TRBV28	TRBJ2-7	CASSPRPSNEQYF	TGTGCCAGCAGCCCGCGGCCTAGTAACGAGCAGTACTTC
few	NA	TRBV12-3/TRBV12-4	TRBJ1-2	CASSPKSTSYYGYTF	TGTGCCAGCTCACCAAAATCGACATCCTATTATGGCTACACCTTC
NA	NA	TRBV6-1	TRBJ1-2	CASSRKRIDGYTF	TGTGCCAGCAGTCGGAAGCGTATTGATGGCTACACCTTC
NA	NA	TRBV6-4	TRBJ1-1	CASSDSKGGTEAFF	TGTGCCAGCAGTGACTCGAAGGGAGGTACTGAAGCTTTCTTT
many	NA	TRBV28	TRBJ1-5	CATLGSNQPQHF	TGTGCCACCCTGGGGAGCAATCAGCCCCAGCATTTT
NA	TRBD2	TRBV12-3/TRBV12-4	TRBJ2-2	CASRRAGGRTGELFF	TGTGCCAGCAGGAGAGCGGGGGGGCGGACCGGGGAGCTGTTTTTT
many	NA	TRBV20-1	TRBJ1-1	CSAKGSEAFF	TGCAGTGCTAAGGGTTCTGAAGCTTTCTTT
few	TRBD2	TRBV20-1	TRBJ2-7	CSARDMARAGEGYF	TGCAGTGCTAGAGATATGGCGAGGGCGGGAGAAGGATACTTC
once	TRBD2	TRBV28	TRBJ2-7	CASSAPSRLAGVSYEQYF	TGTGCCAGCAGTGCACCCTCGCGACTAGCGGGGGTATCCTACGAGCAGTACTTC
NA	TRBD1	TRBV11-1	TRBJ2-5	CASSLQDRGLSQETQYF	TGTGCCAGCAGCTTACAGGACAGGGGGCTATCCCAAGAGACCCAGTACTTC
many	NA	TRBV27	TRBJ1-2	CASSFSNRLYGYTF	TGTGCCAGCAGTTTTTCTAACAGGTTATATGGCTACACCTTC
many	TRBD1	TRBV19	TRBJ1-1	CASKGGKNTEAFF	TGTGCCAGTAAAGGGGGCAAGAACACTGAAGCTTTCTTT
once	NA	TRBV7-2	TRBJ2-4	CASGPTPGPTPIQYF	TGTGCCAGCGGCCCCACACCGGGACCTACTCCTATTCAGTACTTC
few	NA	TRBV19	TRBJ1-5	CASRNPGRAVGDQPQHF	TGTGCCAGTAGAAACCCCGGACGGGCGGTGGGGGATCAGCCCCAGCATTTT
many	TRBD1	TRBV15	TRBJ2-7	CATSSQTGGVRNEQYF	TGTGCCACCAGCAGCCAGACAGGGGGGGTGAGGAACGAGCAGTACTTC
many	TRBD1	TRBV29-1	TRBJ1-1	CSVSGDRGTEAFF	TGCAGCGTCTCGGGGGACAGGGGAACTGAAGCTTTCTTT
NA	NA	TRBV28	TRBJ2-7	CASSFSLAGLSYEQYF	TGTGCCAGCAGTTTTAGTTTGGCGGGGCTATCCTACGAGCAGTACTTC
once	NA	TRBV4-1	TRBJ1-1	CASSQSGLGEAFF	TGCGCCAGCAGCCAGTCAGGGTTAGGTGAAGCTTTCTTT
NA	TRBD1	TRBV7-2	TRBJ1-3	CASSPIQGAGSTIYF	TGTGCCAGCAGCCCAATTCAGGGGGCTGGAAGCACCATATATTTT
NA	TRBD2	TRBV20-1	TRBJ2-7	CSARGVRTSESYEQYF	TGCAGTGCCAGGGGGGTCCGGACTAGCGAGTCCTACGAGCAGTACTTC
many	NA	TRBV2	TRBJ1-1	CASRADWLGTEAFF	TGTGCCAGCAGGGCGGACTGGCTGGGCACTGAAGCTTTCTTT
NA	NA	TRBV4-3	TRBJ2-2	CASSLSEGANTGELFF	TGCGCCAGCAGCCTAAGTGAGGGGGCGAACACCGGGGAGCTGTTTTTT
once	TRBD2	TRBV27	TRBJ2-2	CASSLTSRNTGELFF	TGTGCCAGCAGTCTGACTAGCCGGAACACCGGGGAGCTGTTTTTT
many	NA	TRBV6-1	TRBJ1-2	CASSEDGSSGYTF	TGTGCCAGCAGTGAAGACGGCAGCTCCGGCTACACCTTC
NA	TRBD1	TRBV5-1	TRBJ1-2	CASSRGQGPNYTF	TGCGCCAGCAGCCGAGGACAGGGACCTAACTACACCTTC
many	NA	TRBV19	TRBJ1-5	CASSIARNQPQHF	TGTGCCAGTAGTATAGCCCGCAATCAGCCCCAGCATTTT
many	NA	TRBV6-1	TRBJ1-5	CASSELDNQPQHF	TGTGCCAGCAGTGAGTTGGACAATCAGCCCCAGCATTTT
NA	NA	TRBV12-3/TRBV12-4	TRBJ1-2	CASSLNAGMGYTF	TGTGCCAGCAGTTTAAACGCAGGAATGGGCTACACCTTC
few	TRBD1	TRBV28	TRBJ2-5	CASRTGPQETQYF	TGTGCCAGCCGGACAGGCCCTCAAGAGACCCAGTACTTC
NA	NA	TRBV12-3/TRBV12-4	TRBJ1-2	CASSLKTGYGYTF	TGTGCCAGCAGTCTGAAAACGGGCTATGGCTACACCTTC
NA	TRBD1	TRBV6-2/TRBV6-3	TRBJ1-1	CASRRDRGPTNTEAFF	TGTGCCAGCAGGAGGGACAGGGGGCCCACGAACACTGAAGCTTTCTTT
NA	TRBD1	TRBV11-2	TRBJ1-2	CASTAARGLPNYGYTF	TGTGCCAGCACGGCTGCCAGGGGGCTCCCCAACTATGGCTACACCTTC
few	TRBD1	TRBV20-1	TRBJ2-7	CSAHRGVVAYEQYF	TGCAGTGCTCACAGGGGGGTGGTAGCCTACGAGCAGTACTTC
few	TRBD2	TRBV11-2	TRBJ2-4	CASSSPTSGGLWSKNIQYF	TGTGCCAGCAGCTCCCCGACTAGCGGGGGGCTATGGTCCAAAAACATTCAGTACTTC
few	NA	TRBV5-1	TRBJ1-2	CASSFDSTHREYYGYTF	TGCGCCAGCAGCTTTGATTCCACACACAGGGAATACTATGGCTACACCTTC